This T cell receptor beta chain came from a study of OX40 agonist ivuxolimab in advanced cancers. With regard to the full study: Ivuxolimab was an agonistic, fully human IgG2 monoclonal antibody directed against OX40 (CD134), a costimulatory receptor. Intravenous ivuxolimab was administered to patients every 2 weeks at six dose levels: 0.01, 0.1, 0.3, 1.5, 3 and 10 mg/kg. Of the approximately 50 dose-escalation patients, hepatocellular carcinoma was present in about 20, melanoma in approximately 15, renal cell carcinoma in 9 and head and neck cancer in 9. The dose-escalation cohort was roughly 87% male with a mean age of around 62 years, ranging from roughly 20 to 80. Patients were allowed to have had prior anti-PD-1, anti-PD-L1 or anti-CTLA-4 therapy, and roughly 40% of the dose-escalation patients had previously received checkpoint inhibitors. Three dose-escalation patients achieved partial responses, one with hepatocellular carcinoma and two with cutaneous melanoma. The point of sequencing TCRbeta in the periphery was to test whether ivuxolimab changed TCR sequence diversity and drove clonal T-cell expansion. The paper describes the monotherapy dose-escalation part (N of about 54 patients) of the phase I trial of ivuxolimab.

Comments on this clone: The antigen it recognizes is unknown. The sample holds no much larger clone one base away, and base qualities are not on file.

Genomic DNA was isolated from the sorted cells so that the TCRbeta CDR3 region could be sequenced. The immunoSEQ Assay was used to sequence the TCRbeta CDR3 regions. The table comes from immuneACCESS by way of TCRdb, which keeps in-frame sequences with V and J called. Part of the clones is missing from these tables; in studies checked, under half for an unresolved V gene and the rest for unknown reasons. The sample records just over 20,000 clones, 85% to 90% of which are singletons. The top ten clones comprise around 25% of the sample. The junction carries 23 bases between V and J, which are trimmed by 4 bases and 4 bases respectively. Measured from the cysteine to the phenylalanine, the CDR3 is 17 residues long. Of all the DNA, just the CDR3 is kept, 51 bases in frame from base 1. The germline V gene supplies CDR1 SGDLS and CDR2 YYNGEE. The trial excluded patients who had a history of autoimmune disease or who were on systemic immunosuppression. Peripheral blood for TCR sequencing was drawn from every dose cohort at baseline, at cycle 4 day 1 and at cycle 7 day 1. Samples came from an open-label, multicenter, first-in-human phase I dose-escalation trial of ivuxolimab. Adults with locally advanced or metastatic melanoma, renal cell carcinoma, hepatocellular carcinoma or head and neck squamous cell carcinoma were enrolled in the trial. Before TCR sequencing, CD4+ T cells and CD8+ T cells were sorted from peripheral blood as separate populations.

Broad study findings and their caveats: Clonal expansion of both CD4+ and CD8+ blood T cells was observed from baseline to week 6 at doses 0.1 to 3.0 mg/kg. On average, CD8+ T cells showed more expanded clones than CD4+ T cells after ivuxolimab. Which antigens the clonally expanded peripheral T cells were specific for was not determined. Partial responders in the 0.1-3.0 mg/kg groups had among the lowest normalized peripheral clonal expansion, especially among CD8+ T cells. Low levels of normalized T-cell clonal expansion were also seen in some patients who did not respond.

The chain is assembled from TRBV9 and TRBJ1-2, and perhaps TRBD1 as D gene, on 6 matching bases. The sequence derives from an adult with an advanced solid tumor such as melanoma, head and neck, liver or kidney cancer. The specimen was CD4+ or CD8+ T cells sorted from blood, collected in a trial of the OX40 agonist ivuxolimab. CDR3 protein: CASSYPKTVDRIYGYTF. Read as DNA, the sequence is TGTGCCAGCAGCTACCCTAAAACAGTTGACAGGATCTATGGCTACACCTTC.